This TCR beta chain was obtained from a study of T cells in Graves' hyperthyroidism and ophthalmopathy. Amplification of TCR beta CDR3 regions was performed using RNA transcripts as template. First-round RT-PCR of the TCR CDR3 relied on the HTBI primer set. TCRdb reprocessed the multiplex PCR reads via MiXCR and lists one record per CDR3 protein. The sample includes roughly 500,000 distinct CDR3 sequences, around 14% of them seen just once. Regarding the study as a whole: Clonotypes that were expanded in thyroid above 0.001 mostly appeared in blood too.

In regard to this clonotype: Its target is unknown.

Those with hyperthyroidism were 18 to 65 years old, newly diagnosed, and ill for under 2 months. Exclusions: uncontrolled infection, other autoimmune disease, pregnancy, lactation. Material: blood. The sequence was collected from a young woman with Graves' hyperthyroidism that later progressed to Graves' ophthalmopathy.

The CDR3, as DNA: TGTGCCAGCAGCCTCGGAAGTCGAGGAACTAATGAAAAACTGTTTTTT. Its protein product is CASSLGSRGTNEKLFF. This chain connects TRBV4-2 to TRBJ1-4; D remains ambiguous. CDR1 and CDR2 from the germline V gene are LGHNA and YNFKEQ. This CDR3 is 16 amino acids long. V was trimmed by 4 bases and J by 1 base, leaving 13 bases between them.